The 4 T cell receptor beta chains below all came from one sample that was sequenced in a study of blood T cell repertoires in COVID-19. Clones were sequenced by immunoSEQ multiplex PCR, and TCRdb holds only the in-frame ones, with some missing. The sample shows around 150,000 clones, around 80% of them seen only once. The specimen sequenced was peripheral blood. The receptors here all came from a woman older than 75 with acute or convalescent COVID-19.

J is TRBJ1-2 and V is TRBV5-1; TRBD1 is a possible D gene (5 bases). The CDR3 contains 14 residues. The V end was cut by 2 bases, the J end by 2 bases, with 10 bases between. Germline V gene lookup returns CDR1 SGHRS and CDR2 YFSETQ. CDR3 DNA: TGCGCCAGCAGCTTTGGGGGGATGAACTATGGCTACACCTTC. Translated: CASSFGGMNYGYTF.

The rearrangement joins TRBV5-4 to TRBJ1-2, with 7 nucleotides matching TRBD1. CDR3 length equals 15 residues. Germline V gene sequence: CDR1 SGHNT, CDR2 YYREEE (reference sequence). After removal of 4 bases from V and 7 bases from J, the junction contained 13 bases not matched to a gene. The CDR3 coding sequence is TGTGCCAGCAGCCGAATGACAGGGACGAGTGGTGGCTACACCTTC. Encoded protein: CASSRMTGTSGGYTF.

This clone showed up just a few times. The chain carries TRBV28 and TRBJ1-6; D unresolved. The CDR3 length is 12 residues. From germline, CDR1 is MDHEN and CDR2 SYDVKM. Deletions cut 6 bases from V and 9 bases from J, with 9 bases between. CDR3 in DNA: TGTGCCAGCAGAAATAACGGTTCACCCCTCCACTTT. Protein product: CASRNNGSPLHF.

This CDR3 reads CASSLFPGQGDLSGNTIYF. The CDR3 region has the DNA TGTGCCAGCAGCTTATTCCCGGGACAGGGTGATCTCTCTGGAAACACCATATATTTT. The J gene is TRBJ1-3, the V gene TRBV7-9, with 9 positions matching TRBD1. Germline loops: CDR1 SEHNR, CDR2 FQNEAQ (reference sequence). The CDR3 is made up of 19 amino acids. V was clipped by 2 bases and J by 0 bases; unmatched bases: 11.